The 2 T cell receptor beta chains below all came from one sample that was sequenced in a study of PD-L1 blockade in urothelial cancer. Measured with immunoSEQ multiplex PCR; TCRdb has only the in-frame clones, and not every one. This table has 80,000 to 95,000 clones, 75% to 90% appearing once. The time point denotes: peripheral blood 6 weeks after treatment start. The sequences come from PBMCs, collected around atezolizumab (anti-PD-L1) treatment. Receptors originate from a man aged 70 or older with urothelial cancer.

The chain recombines TRBV4-3 with TRBJ2-6; 10 nucleotides align to TRBD1. The CDR3 is made up of 17 amino acids. After removal of 1 base from V and 4 bases from J, the junction contained 4 bases not matched to a gene. Germline V lookup: CDR1 LGHNA, CDR2 YSLEER. The CDR3 nucleotides are TGCGCCAGCAGCCAAGGACAGGGGGCGCCCGGGGCCAACGTCCTGACTTTC. Its protein is CASSQGQGAPGANVLTF.

V is TRBV6-1 and J is TRBJ1-1; tentatively, D is TRBD1 (6 bases). V dropped 6 bases and J dropped 5 bases, with 13 bases sitting between them. The CDR3 covers 13 residues. Per the germline V gene, CDR1 is MNHNS and CDR2 is SASEGT. CDR3 region: CASSPGRGTEAFF. In DNA, the CDR3 is TGTGCCAGCAGCCCTGGGAGGGGGACTGAAGCTTTCTTT.